The 14 T cell receptor beta chains reported below all come from one sample, sequenced in a study of blood T cells in healthy people across ages. Combining a sample-barcoded 5' primer with a J-beta primer mix, a second PCR ran for 7 to 11 cycles. TCRdb re-called the 5' RACE reads through MiXCR, storing one row per CDR3 protein. The table lists some 1.6 million distinct CDR3 sequences, roughly 32% of them singletons, with about 10% in the top ten. Sample: blood. These TCRs come from a young woman in good health.

This clonotype appeared a few times. V gene TRBV27 combines with J gene TRBJ2-7; 12 bases line up with TRBD2. V shed 5 bases and J 2 bases; nucleotides not matched to a gene: 7. Germline values: CDR1 MNHEY, CDR2 SMNVEV (reference sequence). This CDR3 comprises 16 residues. The CDR3 DNA is TGTGCCAGCAGTACACTAGCGGGGGGATTGGCCTACGAGCAGTACTTC. It encodes CASSTLAGGLAYEQYF.

This clonotype was seen a few times. A much larger clone differs by one base, so this may be a read error. The chain carries TRBV5-8 and TRBJ2-5, with D possibly called TRBD1 or TRBD2 (5 bases each). V lost 4 bases and J lost 5, with 21 bases in between. The CDR3 runs to 16 residues. Germline values: CDR1 SGHTS, CDR2 YDEGEE. Here the CDR3 DNA reads TGTGCCAGCAGCCTACCGGGCTCGGGGCGAAGGGAGACCCAGTACTTC. Protein product: CASSLPGSGRRETQYF.

V and J are TRBV5-1 and TRBJ2-7; D uncertain. Trimming stripped 0 bases from V and 2 bases from J, with 9 bases between. The germline CDR1 and CDR2 sequences are SGHRS and YFSETQ. This CDR3 spans 14 amino acids. The chain's CDR3 is CASSLAAPTYEQYF. The CDR3 DNA reads as TGCGCCAGCAGCTTGGCCGCTCCTACCTACGAGCAGTACTTC. Supplemented by reference TRBV5-1 and TRBJ2-7, the full variable domain reads KAGVTQTPRYLIKTRGQQVTLSCSPISGHRSVSWYQQTPGQGLQFLFEYFSETQRNKGNFPGRFSGRQFSNSRSEMNVSTLELGDSALYLCASSLAAPTYEQYFGPGTRLTVT.

This clonotype came up many times. The chain uses TRBV5-5 and TRBJ1-2; 10 positions match TRBD1. CDR3 length: 15 amino acids. Trimming removed 1 base from V and 4 bases from J; junction bases left unmatched: 4. Germline loops: CDR1 SGHKS, CDR2 YYEKEE (reference sequence). The CDR3 nucleotides are TGTGCCAGCAGCTTGACCCGACAGGGGGCCTATGGCTACACCTTC. It translates to CASSLTRQGAYGYTF.

This rearrangement joins TRBV7-4 to TRBJ2-7; 7 bases agree with TRBD2. The ends lost 1 base at V and 4 bases at J; junction bases unmatched: 13. The V gene's germline CDR1 is SGHVT and CDR2 SQSDAQ. The CDR3 totals 17 residues. As DNA, the CDR3 is TGTGCCAGCAGCTTAGGCCGGGAGCGGGAACCGAGGTACGAGCAGTACTTC. It encodes CASSLGREREPRYEQYF. Drawing the rest from reference TRBV7-4 and TRBJ2-7, the complete variable domain is GAGVSQSPRYKVAKRGRDVALRCDSISGHVTLYWYRQTLGQGSEVLTYSQSDAQRDKSGRPSGRFSAERPERSVSTLKIQRTEQGDSAVYLCASSLGREREPRYEQYFGPGTRLTVT.

Only a few counts were recorded for this clonotype. V and J are TRBV6-4 and TRBJ2-1; the D gene is possibly TRBD2 (7 bases). V shed 2 bases and J shed 6 bases, with 14 bases lying between them. CDR1 is MRHNA, CDR2 SNTAGT, per germline. CDR3 length: 15 amino acids. The CDR3: CASSDAPGGPNEQFF. In DNA, the CDR3 is TGTGCCAGCAGTGACGCCCCGGGGGGCCCCAATGAGCAGTTCTTC.

A few counts support this clonotype. The chain links TRBV20-1 to TRBJ2-1; 11 bases map to TRBD2. The CDR3 spans 15 residues. Germline lookup yields CDR1 DFQATT and CDR2 SNEGSKA (reference sequence). Trimming at V came to 5 bases and at J to 5 bases, leaving 8 bases not matched to a gene. The CDR3 DNA reads as TGCAGTGCTCCCTCGACTAGCGGGAATAACAATGAGCAGTTCTTC. Translating gives CSAPSTSGNNNEQFF.

This sequence joins TRBV6-1 and TRBJ2-7; D possibly corresponds to TRBD2 (6 bases). Trimming stripped 6 bases from V and 2 bases from J, with 17 bases between. This CDR3 is 15 amino acids long. The germline V gene has CDR1 MNHNS and CDR2 SASEGT. The CDR3 protein is CASRSNPGGAYEQYF. The CDR3, as DNA: TGTGCCAGCAGATCGAACCCAGGAGGGGCCTACGAGCAGTACTTC.

This chain links TRBV20-1 with TRBJ2-1, with 9 nucleotides matching TRBD1. The CDR3 covers 16 residues. Losses at the gene ends were 6 bases for V and 2 bases for J; bases not matched to a gene: 11. CDR1 DFQATT and CDR2 SNEGSKA come from the germline V gene (reference sequence). The CDR3 here is CSAARQGGRAYNEQFF. The CDR3 bases are TGCAGTGCCGCTCGACAGGGGGGAAGAGCCTACAATGAGCAGTTCTTC.

V gene TRBV4-1 combines with J gene TRBJ2-1; TRBD2 is a possible D gene (7 bases). The V end was cut by 4 bases, the J end by 14 bases, with 18 bases between. Germline lookup yields CDR1 MGHRA and CDR2 YSYEKL. The CDR3 extends over 13 amino acids. The CDR3 DNA reads as TGCGCCAGCAGCCTCCGGCGAGGGGGGGAAGAGTTCTTC. It translates to CASSLRRGGEEFF.

The chain uses TRBV12-5 and TRBJ2-3, with TRBD1 matching 9 bases. Germline V gene data show CDR1 as LGHNT and CDR2 as FRNRAP. CDR3 length: 15 amino acids. V was clipped by 5 bases and J by 0 bases; unmatched bases: 3. CDR3 residues: CASGNGQGSTDTQYF. In DNA, the CDR3 is TGTGCTAGTGGTAACGGACAGGGGAGCACAGATACGCAGTATTTT.

In regard to this clonotype: At one boundary the junction diverges from the germline segment, which might be a read error. The chain employs TRBV6-5 and TRBJ2-5; weak D call: TRBD2 (5 bases). Germline V gives CDR1 MNHEY, CDR2 SVGAGI. This CDR3 is 14 amino acids long. In DNA, the CDR3 is TGCGCCAGCAGTTCCACGGACTCGTCGGAGACCCAGTACTTC. Protein: CASSSTDSSETQYF.

This clonotype was seen only a few times. CDR3 nucleotides: TGTGCCAGCAGCTTAACGGGACAGATCCAAGAGACCCAGTACTTC. This codes for CASSLTGQIQETQYF. This chain joins TRBV13 and TRBJ2-5; 7 bases match TRBD1. The CDR3 runs to 15 residues. V lost 2 bases to trimming and J lost 1 base; unmatched junction nucleotides: 4. CDR1 is PRHDT, CDR2 FYEKMQ, per germline (reference sequence).

In its sample, this clonotype was seen many times. The chain has TRBV20-1 and TRBJ2-3; TRBD1 is a possible D gene (6 bases). The CDR3 runs to 15 residues. CDR1 is DFQATT, CDR2 SNEGSKA, per germline (reference sequence). V gave up 1 base and J gave up 6 bases, with 17 bases separating them. CDR3 residues: CSARGVWGLGDTQYF. CDR3 DNA: TGCAGTGCTAGAGGGGTATGGGGGCTCGGGGATACGCAGTATTTT.